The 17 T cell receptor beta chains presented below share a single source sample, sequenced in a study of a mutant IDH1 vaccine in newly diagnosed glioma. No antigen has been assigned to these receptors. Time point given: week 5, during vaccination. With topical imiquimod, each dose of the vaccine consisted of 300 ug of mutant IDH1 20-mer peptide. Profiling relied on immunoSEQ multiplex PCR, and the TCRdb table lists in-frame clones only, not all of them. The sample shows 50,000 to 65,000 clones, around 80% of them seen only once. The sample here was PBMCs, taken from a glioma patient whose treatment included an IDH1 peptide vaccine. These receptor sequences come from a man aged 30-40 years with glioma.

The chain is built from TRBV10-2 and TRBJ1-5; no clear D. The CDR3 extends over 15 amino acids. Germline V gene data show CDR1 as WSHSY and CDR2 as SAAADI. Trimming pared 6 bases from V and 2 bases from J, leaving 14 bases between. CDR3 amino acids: CASSEPWTGNQPQHF. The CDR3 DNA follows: TGCGCCAGCAGCGAACCTTGGACGGGCAATCAGCCCCAGCATTTT.

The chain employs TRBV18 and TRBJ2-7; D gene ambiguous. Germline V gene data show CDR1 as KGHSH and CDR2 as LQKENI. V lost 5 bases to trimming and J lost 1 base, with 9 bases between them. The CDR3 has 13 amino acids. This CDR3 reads CASSATGSYEQYF. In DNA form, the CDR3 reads TGTGCCAGCTCAGCCACCGGATCCTACGAGCAGTACTTC. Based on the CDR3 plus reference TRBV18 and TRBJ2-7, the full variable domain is NAGVMQNPRHLVRRRGQEARLRCSPMKGHSHVYWYRQLPEEGLKFMVYLQKENIIDESGMPKERFSAEFPKEGPSILRIQQVVRGDSAAYFCASSATGSYEQYFGPGTRLTVT.

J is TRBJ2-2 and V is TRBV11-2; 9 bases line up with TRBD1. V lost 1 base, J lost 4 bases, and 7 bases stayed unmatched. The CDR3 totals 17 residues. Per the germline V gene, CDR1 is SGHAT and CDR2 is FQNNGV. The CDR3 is CASSLGTGGRGTGELFF. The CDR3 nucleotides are TGTGCCAGCAGCTTAGGAACAGGGGGCCGGGGCACCGGGGAGCTGTTTTTT.

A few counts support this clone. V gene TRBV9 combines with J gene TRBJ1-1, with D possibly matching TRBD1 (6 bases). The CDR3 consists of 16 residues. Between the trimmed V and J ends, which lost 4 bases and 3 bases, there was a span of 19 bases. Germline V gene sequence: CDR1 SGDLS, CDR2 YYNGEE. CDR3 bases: TGTGCCAGCAGCCCCGAAGGGGCAGGGGAAGACACTGAAGCTTTCTTT. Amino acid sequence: CASSPEGAGEDTEAFF.

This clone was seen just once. The CDR3 DNA sequence: TGTGCCAGCAGTCCCTACGGAAATCCGGCCCTTGGGGGCTACACCTTC. Encoded protein: CASSPYGNPALGGYTF. This chain joins TRBV27 and TRBJ1-2, with D uncertain. CDR3 length equals 16 residues. V gave up 5 bases and J gave up 8 bases, with 24 bases separating them. CDR1 is MNHEY and CDR2 is SMNVEV in the germline V gene (reference sequence).

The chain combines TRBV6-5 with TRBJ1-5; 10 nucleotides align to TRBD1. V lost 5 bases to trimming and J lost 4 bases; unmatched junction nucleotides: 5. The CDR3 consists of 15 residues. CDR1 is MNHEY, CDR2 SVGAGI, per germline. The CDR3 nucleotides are TGTGCCAGCAGTCCCGGGACAGGGGAGAATCAGCCCCAGCATTTT. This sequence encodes CASSPGTGENQPQHF.

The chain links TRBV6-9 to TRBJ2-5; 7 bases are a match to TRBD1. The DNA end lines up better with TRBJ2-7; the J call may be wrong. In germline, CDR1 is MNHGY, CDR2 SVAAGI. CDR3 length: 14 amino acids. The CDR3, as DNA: TGTGCCAGCAGTCACAGGGGTTATGGGTACGAGCAGTACTTC. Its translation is CASSHRGYGYEQYF.

DNA for the CDR3: TGTGCCAGTACCAACCAGGGAGTAGGGAATTCACCCCTCCACTTT. Translating it yields CASTNQGVGNSPLHF. The chain joins TRBV2 to TRBJ1-6; perhaps TRBD1 as D (5 bases). V was cut by 9 bases and J by 7 bases, with 19 bases left in between. The germline gives CDR1 SNHLY, CDR2 FYNNEI. The length of the CDR3 is 15 residues. The full variable domain, completed using reference TRBV2 and TRBJ1-6, is EPEVTQTPSHQVTQMGQEVILRCVPISNHLYFYWYRQILGQKVEFLVSFYNNEISEKSEIFDDQFSVERPDGSNFTLKIRSTKLEDSAMYFCASTNQGVGNSPLHFGNGTRLTVT.

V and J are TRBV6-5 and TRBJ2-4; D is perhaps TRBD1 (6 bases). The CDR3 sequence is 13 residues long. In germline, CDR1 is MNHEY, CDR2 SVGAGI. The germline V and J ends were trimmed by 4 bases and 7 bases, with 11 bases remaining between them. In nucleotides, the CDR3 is TGTGCCAGCAGTTCCACAGGGTTGAACATTCAGTACTTC. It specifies CASSSTGLNIQYF.

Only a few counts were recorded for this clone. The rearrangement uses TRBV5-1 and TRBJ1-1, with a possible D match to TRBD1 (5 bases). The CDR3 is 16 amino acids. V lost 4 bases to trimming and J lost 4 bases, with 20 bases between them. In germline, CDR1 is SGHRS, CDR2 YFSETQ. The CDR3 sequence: CASSPSPTGQGTEAFF. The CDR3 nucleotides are TGCGCCAGCAGCCCAAGTCCCACCGGTCAGGGCACTGAAGCTTTCTTT.

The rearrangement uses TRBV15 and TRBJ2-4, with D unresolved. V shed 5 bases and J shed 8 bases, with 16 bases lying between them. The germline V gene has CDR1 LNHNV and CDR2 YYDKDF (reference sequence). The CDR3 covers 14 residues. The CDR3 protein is CATSPRAQSDIQYF. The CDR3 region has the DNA TGTGCCACCAGCCCTCGAGCGCAGAGTGACATTCAGTACTTC.

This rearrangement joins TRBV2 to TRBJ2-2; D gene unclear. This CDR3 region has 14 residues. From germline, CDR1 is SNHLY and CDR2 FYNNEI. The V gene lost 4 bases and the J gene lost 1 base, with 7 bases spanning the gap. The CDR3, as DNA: TGTGCCAGCAGTGGTGGGCAGAACACCGGGGAGCTGTTTTTT. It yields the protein CASSGGQNTGELFF.

Written as DNA, the CDR3 is TGTGCCAGTACTTCACAGGGGTCGGCGGGTGAAAAACTGTTTTTT. Amino acids: CASTSQGSAGEKLFF. The chain uses TRBV5-5 and TRBJ1-4; 7 bases are shared with TRBD1. V lost 8 bases and J lost 7; bases outside the gene matches: 14. The germline V gene has CDR1 SGHKS and CDR2 YYEKEE (reference sequence). This CDR3 comprises 15 residues.

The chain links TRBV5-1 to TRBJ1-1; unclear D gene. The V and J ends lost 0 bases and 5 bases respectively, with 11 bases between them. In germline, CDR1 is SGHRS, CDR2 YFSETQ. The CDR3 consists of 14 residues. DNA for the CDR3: TGCGCCAGCAGCTTGGTGGGTGGGAGGACTGAAGCTTTCTTT. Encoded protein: CASSLVGGRTEAFF.

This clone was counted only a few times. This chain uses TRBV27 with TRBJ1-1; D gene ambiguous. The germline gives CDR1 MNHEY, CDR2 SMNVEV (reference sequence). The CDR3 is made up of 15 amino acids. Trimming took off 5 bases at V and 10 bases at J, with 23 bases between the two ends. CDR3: CASSPTGQRTVGAFF. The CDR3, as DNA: TGTGCCAGCAGTCCTACCGGGCAACGAACTGTCGGAGCTTTCTTT.

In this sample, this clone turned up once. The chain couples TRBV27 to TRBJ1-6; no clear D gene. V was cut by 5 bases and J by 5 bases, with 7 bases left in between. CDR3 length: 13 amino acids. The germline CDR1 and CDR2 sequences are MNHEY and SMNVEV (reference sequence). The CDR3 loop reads CASSEDDNSPLHF. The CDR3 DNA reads TGTGCCAGCAGTGAAGATGATAATTCACCCCTCCACTTT.

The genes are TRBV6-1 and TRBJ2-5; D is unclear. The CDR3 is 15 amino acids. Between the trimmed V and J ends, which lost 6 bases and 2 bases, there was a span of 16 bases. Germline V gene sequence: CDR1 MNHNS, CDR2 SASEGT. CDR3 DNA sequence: TGTGCCAGCAGCGAAATTGAGAGGCTTCAAGAGACCCAGTACTTC. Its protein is CASSEIERLQETQYF.